This entry features one T cell receptor (beta chain) sequence. No antigen is known for it. The data were taken from a study of cytomegalovirus exposure and HLA in healthy donors. Study results and caveats: A prior analysis recorded that most TCR beta V segments were productive about 87% or about 30% of the time. Association of a missense DCLRE1C variant with TCR beta V- and J-gene trimming was reported in a later analysis.

This CDR3 is 16 amino acids long. Germline V gene data show CDR1 as MNHEY and CDR2 as SMNVEV (reference sequence). The junction had 11 bases not matched to a gene; V was cut back by 4 bases and J by 3 bases. PCR amplification relied on 60 Vbeta primers (plus 13 Jbeta primers). Repertoires were generated with immunoSEQ multiplex PCR, while TCRdb's copy carries only in-frame clones and drops some. The sample totals about 43,000 clones. The sequencing input was PBMCs. The chain combines TRBV27 with TRBJ1-1, with TRBD1 matching over 7 bases. This clonotype was sampled from a woman under 40 in good health and CMV-seronegative. CDR3 nucleotides: TGTGCCAGCAGTTATACCTTACCGACAGGGTACACTGAAGCTTTCTTT. As protein: CASSYTLPTGYTEAFF.